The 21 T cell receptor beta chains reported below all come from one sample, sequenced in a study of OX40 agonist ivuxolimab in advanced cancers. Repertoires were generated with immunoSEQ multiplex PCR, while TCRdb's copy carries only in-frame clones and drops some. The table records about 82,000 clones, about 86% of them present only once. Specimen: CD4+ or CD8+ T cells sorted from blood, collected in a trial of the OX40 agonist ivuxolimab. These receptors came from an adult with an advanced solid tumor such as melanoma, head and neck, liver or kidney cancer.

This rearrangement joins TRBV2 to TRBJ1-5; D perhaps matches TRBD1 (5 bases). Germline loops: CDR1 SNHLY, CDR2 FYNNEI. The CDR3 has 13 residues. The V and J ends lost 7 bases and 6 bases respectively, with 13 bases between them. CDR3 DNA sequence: TGTGCCAGCATCGGGGGGATCAGTCAGCCCCAGCATTTT. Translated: CASIGGISQPQHF.

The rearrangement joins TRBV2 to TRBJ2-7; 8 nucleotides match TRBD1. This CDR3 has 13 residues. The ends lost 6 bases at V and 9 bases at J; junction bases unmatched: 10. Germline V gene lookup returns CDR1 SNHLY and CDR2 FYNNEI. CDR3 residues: CASSPTDRGRQYF. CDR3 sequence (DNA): TGTGCCAGCAGCCCTACCGACAGGGGACGGCAGTACTTC.

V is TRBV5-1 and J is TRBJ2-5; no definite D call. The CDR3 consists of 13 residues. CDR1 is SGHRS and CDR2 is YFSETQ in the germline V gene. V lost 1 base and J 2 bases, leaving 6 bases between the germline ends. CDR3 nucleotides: TGCGCCAGCAGCTTGAATCCTCAAGAGACCCAGTACTTC. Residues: CASSLNPQETQYF.

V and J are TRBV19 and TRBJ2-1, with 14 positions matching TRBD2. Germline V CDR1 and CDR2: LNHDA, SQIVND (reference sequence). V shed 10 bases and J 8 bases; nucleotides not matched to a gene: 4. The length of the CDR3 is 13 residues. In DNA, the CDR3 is TGTGCCACTGCGGGACTAGCGGGAGATGAGCAGTTCTTC. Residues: CATAGLAGDEQFF.

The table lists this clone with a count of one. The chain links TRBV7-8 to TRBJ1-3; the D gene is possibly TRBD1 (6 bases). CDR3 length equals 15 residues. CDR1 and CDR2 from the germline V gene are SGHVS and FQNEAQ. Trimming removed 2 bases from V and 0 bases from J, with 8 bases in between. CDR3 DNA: TGTGCCAGCAGCTTAACAGGGCCCTCTGGAAACACCATATATTTT. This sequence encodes CASSLTGPSGNTIYF.

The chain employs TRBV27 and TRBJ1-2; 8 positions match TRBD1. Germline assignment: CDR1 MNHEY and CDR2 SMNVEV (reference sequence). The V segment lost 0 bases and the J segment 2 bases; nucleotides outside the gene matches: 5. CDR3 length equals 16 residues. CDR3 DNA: TGTGCCAGCAGTTTATCCCCGGCAGGGGGCAACTATGGCTACACCTTC. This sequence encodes CASSLSPAGGNYGYTF.

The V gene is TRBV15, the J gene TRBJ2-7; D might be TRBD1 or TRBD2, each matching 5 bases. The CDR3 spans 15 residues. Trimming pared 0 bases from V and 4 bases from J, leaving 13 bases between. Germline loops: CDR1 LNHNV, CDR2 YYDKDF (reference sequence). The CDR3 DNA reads TGTGCCACCAGCAGAGATGGGGGTAGGTCATACGAGCAGTACTTC. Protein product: CATSRDGGRSYEQYF. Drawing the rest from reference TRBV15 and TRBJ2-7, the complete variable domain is DAMVIQNPRYQVTQFGKPVTLSCSQTLNHNVMYWYQQKSSQAPKLLFHYYDKDFNNEADTPDNFQSRRPNTSFCFLDIRSPGLGDTAMYLCATSRDGGRSYEQYFGPGTRLTVT.

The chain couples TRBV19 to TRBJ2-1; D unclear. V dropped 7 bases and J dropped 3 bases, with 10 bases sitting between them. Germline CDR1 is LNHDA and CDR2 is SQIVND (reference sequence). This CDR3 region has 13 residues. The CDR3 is CASMDGLYNEQFF. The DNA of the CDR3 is TGTGCCAGTATGGACGGTCTCTACAATGAGCAGTTCTTC.

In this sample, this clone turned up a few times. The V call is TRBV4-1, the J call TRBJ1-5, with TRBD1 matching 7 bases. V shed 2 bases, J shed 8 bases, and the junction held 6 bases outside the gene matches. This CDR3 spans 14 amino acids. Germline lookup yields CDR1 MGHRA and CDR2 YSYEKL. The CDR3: CASSQRGGGEPQHF. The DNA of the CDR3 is TGCGCCAGCAGCCAAAGAGGGGGCGGGGAGCCCCAGCATTTT.

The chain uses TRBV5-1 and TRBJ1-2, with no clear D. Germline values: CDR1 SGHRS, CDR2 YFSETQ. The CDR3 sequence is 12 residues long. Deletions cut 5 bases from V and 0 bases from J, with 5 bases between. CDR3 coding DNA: TGCGCCAGCAGTGAAGCTAACTATGGCTACACCTTC. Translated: CASSEANYGYTF.

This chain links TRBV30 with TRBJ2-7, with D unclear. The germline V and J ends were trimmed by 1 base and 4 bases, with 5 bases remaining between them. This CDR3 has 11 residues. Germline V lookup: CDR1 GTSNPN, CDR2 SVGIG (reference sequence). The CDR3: CAWSDRYEQYF. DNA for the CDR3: TGTGCCTGGAGTGATCGATACGAGCAGTACTTC.

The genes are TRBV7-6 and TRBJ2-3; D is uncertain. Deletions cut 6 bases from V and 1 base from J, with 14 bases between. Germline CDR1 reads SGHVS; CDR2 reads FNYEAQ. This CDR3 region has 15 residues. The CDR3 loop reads CASSSGRRGTDTQYF. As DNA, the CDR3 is TGTGCCAGCAGTTCCGGTCGGCGAGGCACAGATACGCAGTATTTT.

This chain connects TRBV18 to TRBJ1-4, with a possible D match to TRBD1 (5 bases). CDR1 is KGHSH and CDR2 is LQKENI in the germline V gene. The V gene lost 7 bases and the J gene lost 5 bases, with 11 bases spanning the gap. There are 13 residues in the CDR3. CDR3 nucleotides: TGTGCCAGCTGCAGACAGCAAAATGAAAAACTGTTTTTT. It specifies CASCRQQNEKLFF.

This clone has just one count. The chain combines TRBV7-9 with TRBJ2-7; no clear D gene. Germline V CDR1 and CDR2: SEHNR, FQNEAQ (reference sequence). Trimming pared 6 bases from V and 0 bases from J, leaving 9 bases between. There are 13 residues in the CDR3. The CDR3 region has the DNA TGTGCCAGCAGTCCCTTGGGCTCCTACGAGCAGTACTTC. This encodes CASSPLGSYEQYF.

Here the CDR3 DNA reads TGTGCCAGCCAAAACCGGGACAGGGGATCCTACGAGCAGTACTTC. Amino acids: CASQNRDRGSYEQYF. This chain connects TRBV10-3 to TRBJ2-7; 10 bases are a match to TRBD1. The V segment lost 10 bases and the J segment 1 base; nucleotides outside the gene matches: 10. The CDR3 length is 15 residues. Germline loops: CDR1 ENHRY, CDR2 SYGVKD.

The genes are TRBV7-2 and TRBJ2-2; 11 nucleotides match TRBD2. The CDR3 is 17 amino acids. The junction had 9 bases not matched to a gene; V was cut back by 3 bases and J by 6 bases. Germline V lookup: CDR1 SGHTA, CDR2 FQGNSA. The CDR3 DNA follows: TGTGCCAGCAGCTTTGGGCCTAGCGGGAGGATAGCCGGGGAGCTGTTTTTT. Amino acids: CASSFGPSGRIAGELFF.

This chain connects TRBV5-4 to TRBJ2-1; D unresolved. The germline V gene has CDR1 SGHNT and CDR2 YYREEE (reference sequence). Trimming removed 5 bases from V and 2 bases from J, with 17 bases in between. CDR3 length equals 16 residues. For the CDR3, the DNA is TGTGCCAGCAGGGCTACTGGACGGACGACCTACAATGAGCAGTTCTTC. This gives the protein CASRATGRTTYNEQFF.

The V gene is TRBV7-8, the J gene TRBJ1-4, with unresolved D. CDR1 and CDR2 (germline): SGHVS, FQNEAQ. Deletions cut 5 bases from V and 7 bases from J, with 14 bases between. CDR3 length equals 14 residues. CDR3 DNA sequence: TGTGCCAGCAGCCCCCTGGGCGGGAGTGAAAAACTGTTTTTT. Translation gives CASSPLGGSEKLFF.

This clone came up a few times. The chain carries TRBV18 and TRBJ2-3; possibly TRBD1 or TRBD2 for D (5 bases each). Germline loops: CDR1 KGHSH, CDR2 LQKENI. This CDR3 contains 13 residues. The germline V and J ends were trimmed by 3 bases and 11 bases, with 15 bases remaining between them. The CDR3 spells CASSPPSSRGQYF. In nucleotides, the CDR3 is TGTGCCAGCTCACCTCCGTCCTCGAGGGGGCAGTATTTT.

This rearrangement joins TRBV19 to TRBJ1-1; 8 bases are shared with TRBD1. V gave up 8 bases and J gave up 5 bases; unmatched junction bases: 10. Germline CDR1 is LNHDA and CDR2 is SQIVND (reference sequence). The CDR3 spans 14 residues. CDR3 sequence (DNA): TGTGCCAGTGTCTTGGACAGGGCGGCGACTGAAGCTTTCTTT. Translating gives CASVLDRAATEAFF.

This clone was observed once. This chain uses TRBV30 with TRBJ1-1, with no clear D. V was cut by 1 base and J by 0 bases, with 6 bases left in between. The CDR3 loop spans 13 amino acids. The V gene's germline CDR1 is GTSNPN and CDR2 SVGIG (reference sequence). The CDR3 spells CAWSARLNTEAFF. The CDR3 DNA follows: TGTGCCTGGAGTGCCCGGTTGAACACTGAAGCTTTCTTT.